A single sample gave rise to the 10 T cell receptor beta chains below, sequenced in a study of blood T cell repertoires in COVID-19. Data came from immunoSEQ multiplex PCR; TCRdb stores just in-frame clones and leaves some out. The sample contains about 110,000 clones, 75% to 90% of which appear only once. Material for sequencing was peripheral blood. The receptor set was obtained from a woman in her sixties with acute or convalescent COVID-19.

This clone was detected only a few times. The chain is built from TRBV6-5 and TRBJ1-2; tentatively, D is TRBD1 (6 bases). With 4 bases removed from V and 0 bases from J, the gap between germline ends came to 12 bases. The germline V gene has CDR1 MNHEY and CDR2 SVGAGI. There are 15 residues in the CDR3. CDR3 DNA sequence: TGTGCCAGCAGTTTACTACAGGGAACTAACTATGGCTACACCTTC. Translated, it gives CASSLLQGTNYGYTF.

The chain couples TRBV4-3 to TRBJ2-1; 7 nucleotides match TRBD2. With V trimmed by 5 bases and J by 2 bases, 15 bases remained unmatched. The CDR3 runs 18 residues. CDR1 LGHNA and CDR2 YSLEER come from the germline V gene. Written as DNA, the CDR3 is TGCGCCAGCAGCGGTAGCCTAGCGGCCCTCCCCCCCTACAATGAGCAGTTCTTC. It encodes CASSGSLAALPPYNEQFF.

The J gene is TRBJ1-1, the V gene TRBV28, with unresolved D. Germline CDR1 reads MDHEN; CDR2 reads SYDVKM. The V gene lost 6 bases and the J gene lost 1 base, with 18 bases spanning the gap. There are 16 residues in the CDR3. CDR3 protein: CASSLPLGSGNTEAFF. In nucleotides, the CDR3 is TGTGCCAGCAGCTTGCCATTGGGGAGCGGGAACACTGAAGCTTTCTTT.

This chain uses TRBV15 with TRBJ1-6; D unclear. The CDR3 is made up of 18 amino acids. V was pared by 2 bases and J by 7 bases, with 21 bases between. Germline assignment: CDR1 LNHNV and CDR2 YYDKDF (reference sequence). The CDR3 here is CATSRPGDTPRSNSPLHF. The CDR3 nucleotides are TGTGCCACCAGCAGACCCGGTGACACCCCGCGCTCCAATTCACCCCTCCACTTT.

V and J are TRBV16 and TRBJ1-3, with D hard to call. With 4 bases removed from V and 4 bases from J, the gap between germline ends came to 8 bases. Germline V lookup: CDR1 KGHSY, CDR2 FQNENV. The CDR3 spans 13 residues. CDR3 protein: CASSRTAGNTIYF. Here the CDR3 DNA reads TGTGCCAGCAGCCGGACTGCGGGAAACACCATATATTTT.

The CDR3 DNA is TGTGCCAGCAGCTCCGGAGGGGGGGCGGGTGAGCAGTTCTTC. Encoded protein: CASSSGGGAGEQFF. The chain uses TRBV7-9 and TRBJ2-1; TRBD2 might be the D (7 bases). Germline V gene lookup returns CDR1 SEHNR and CDR2 FQNEAQ (reference sequence). Trimming took off 4 bases at V and 9 bases at J, with 16 bases between the two ends. The CDR3 consists of 14 residues.

This clone was found once. The CDR3 is CATSGDSSSTDTQYF. For the CDR3, the DNA is TGTGCCACCAGTGGGGACAGTTCTAGCACAGATACGCAGTATTTT. This chain uses TRBV24-1 with TRBJ2-3, with 7 positions matching TRBD1. Germline CDR1 is KGHDR and CDR2 is SFDVKD. J was trimmed by 0 bases and V by 5 bases; bases with no gene match: 4. The CDR3 contains 15 residues.

This rearrangement joins TRBV5-1 to TRBJ2-7, with 8 bases aligning to TRBD2. This CDR3 comprises 14 residues. The V gene end was trimmed by 2 bases and the J gene end by 5 bases; junction bases not matched to a gene: 6. Germline CDR1 SGHRS, CDR2 YFSETQ. CDR3 region: CASSLGTRGDEQYF. CDR3 nucleotides: TGCGCCAGCAGCTTAGGGACTAGAGGTGACGAGCAGTACTTC.

V usage is TRBV29-1 and J usage is TRBJ2-2; TRBD1 might be the D (7 bases). Trimming shortened V by 7 bases and J by 7 bases, and 13 bases separated the two germline ends. The CDR3 length is 12 residues. Germline CDR1 and CDR2: SQVTM and ANQGSEA. CDR3 sequence: CSARQGGGELFF. CDR3 DNA sequence: TGCAGCGCCCGACAGGGAGGCGGGGAGCTGTTTTTT.

V gene TRBV2 combines with J gene TRBJ1-2, with 8 bases fitting TRBD1. The length of the CDR3 is 13 residues. The junction had 9 bases not matched to a gene; V was cut back by 8 bases and J by 7 bases. The V gene's germline CDR1 is SNHLY and CDR2 FYNNEI. The CDR3 bases are TGTGCCAGCCCAAGGGGACAGGTAGTTGGCTACACCTTC. Translating it yields CASPRGQVVGYTF.